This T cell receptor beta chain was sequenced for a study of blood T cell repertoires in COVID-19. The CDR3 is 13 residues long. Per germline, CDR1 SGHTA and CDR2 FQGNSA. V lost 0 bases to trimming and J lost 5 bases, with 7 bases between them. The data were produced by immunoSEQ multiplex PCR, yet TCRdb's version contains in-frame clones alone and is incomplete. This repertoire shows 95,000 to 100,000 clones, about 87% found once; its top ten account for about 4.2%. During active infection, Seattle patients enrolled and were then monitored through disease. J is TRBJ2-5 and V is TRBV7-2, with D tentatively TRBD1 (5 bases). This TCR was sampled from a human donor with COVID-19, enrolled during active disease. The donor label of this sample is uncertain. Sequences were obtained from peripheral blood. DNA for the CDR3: TGTGCCAGCAGCTTAGCCAGGGCGGAGACCCAGTACTTC. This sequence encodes CASSLARAETQYF.